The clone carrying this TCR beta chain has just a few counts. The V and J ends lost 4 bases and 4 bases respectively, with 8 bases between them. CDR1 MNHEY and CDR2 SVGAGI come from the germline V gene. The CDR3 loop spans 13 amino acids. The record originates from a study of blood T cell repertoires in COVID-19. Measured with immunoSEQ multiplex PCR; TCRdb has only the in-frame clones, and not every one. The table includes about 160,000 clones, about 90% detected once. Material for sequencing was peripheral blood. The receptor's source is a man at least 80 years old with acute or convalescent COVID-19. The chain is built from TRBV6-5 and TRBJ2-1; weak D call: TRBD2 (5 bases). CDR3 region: CASSFGDYNEQFF. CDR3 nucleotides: TGTGCCAGCAGTTTCGGGGATTACAATGAGCAGTTCTTC.